This TCR beta chain was obtained from a study of cytomegalovirus exposure and HLA in healthy donors. After removal of 4 bases from V and 7 bases from J, the junction contained 9 bases not matched to a gene. CDR1 and CDR2 from the germline V gene are ENHRY and SYGVKD. The CDR3 runs 15 residues. PCR amplification relied on 60 Vbeta primers (plus 13 Jbeta primers). Sequenced by immunoSEQ multiplex PCR; TCRdb stores in-frame clones only, minus some. Counted here are under 250,000 clones, about 80% occurring once; the ten biggest clones make up around 4.3%. The clonotype was recovered from a woman in her thirties in good health and CMV-seropositive. What was sequenced was PBMCs. J is TRBJ2-2 and V is TRBV10-3; 7 positions match TRBD1. The CDR3 DNA is TGTGCCATCAGTGGGAAAACAGGGGTCGGCGGGGAGCTGTTTTTT. Its protein is CAISGKTGVGGELFF.